This T cell receptor beta chain came from a study of blood T cell repertoires in COVID-19. About the study: Samples of COVID-19 (acute and convalescent) were obtained from the United States, Italy and Spain.

Everyone who took part was roughly 18 to 95 years old, and they came from about 25 US areas. The CDR3 spans 18 residues. Germline loops: CDR1 MDHEN, CDR2 SYDVKM. V was cut by 6 bases and J by 0 bases, with 23 bases left in between. The table came from immunoSEQ multiplex PCR; TCRdb's copy has only in-frame clones and leaves some out. There are roughly 310,000 clones in the sample; roughly 90% occur only once, and 2.6% lies in the top ten. Material for sequencing was PBMCs or T cells enriched from blood (not recorded which). The sequence was collected from a man aged 55 to 70 who had recovered from COVID-19. This chain uses TRBV28 with TRBJ1-1; TRBD1 might be the D (6 bases). CDR3 region: CASSFNPSQGRLNTEAFF. The CDR3 DNA reads as TGTGCCAGCAGCTTTAACCCCAGCCAGGGGCGCCTGAACACTGAAGCTTTCTTT.